Listed below are T cell receptor beta chains from one sample, sequenced in a study of cytomegalovirus exposure and HLA in healthy donors. Produced via immunoSEQ multiplex PCR; TCRdb's table is partial and in-frame only. The data hold tens of thousands of clones, with over 75% observed a single time. Sequencing was carried out using PBMCs. The receptors shown here come from a male donor in good health and CMV-seropositive. Both conserved end residues are part of each CDR3. A D gene is named only where the DNA matches it firmly. A clone size is listed for some rows: how often the clone was seen (once, few, many), or a class if it is expanded.

J | V | D | size | DNA | CDR3
TRBJ2-7 | TRBV2 | TRBD1 | . | TGTGCCAGCAGGGGACAGGGGGGGCACTACGAGCAGTACTTC | CASRGQGGHYEQYF
TRBJ2-7 | TRBV7-2 | TRBD1 | . | TGTGCCAGCAGCTACCGGGACAGGGACGAGCAGTACTTC | CASSYRDRDEQYF
TRBJ2-7 | TRBV4-2 | . | once | TGTGCCAGCAGCCAAGATCCAAGGGGTATTTACGAGCAGTACTTC | CASSQDPRGIYEQYF
TRBJ2-7 | TRBV5-1 | TRBD1 | . | TGCGCCAGCCACCGGGACAGGGGTCACGAGCAGTACTTC | CASHRDRGHEQYF
TRBJ2-1 | TRBV5-8 | TRBD2 | . | TGTGCCAGCAGCTTTAAGGGCGGGAGGGGACATGAGCAGTTCTTC | CASSFKGGRGHEQFF
TRBJ1-2 | TRBV6-1 | . | . | TGTGCCAGCAGTGAAGCGGTAGCCAGCATCTATGGCTACACCTTC | CASSEAVASIYGYTF
TRBJ2-1 | TRBV4-1 | TRBD2 | . | TGCGCCAGCAGCCAACGTCTAGCGGGAGTGGACAATGAGCAGTTCTTC | CASSQRLAGVDNEQFF
TRBJ2-1 | TRBV7-2 | . | . | TGTGCCAGCAGTCCCTCCCTCAATGAGCAGTTCTTC | CASSPSLNEQFF
TRBJ1-5 | TRBV10-1 | . | . | TGCGCCAGCAGACCAACGGGTAATGTAAGCAATCAGCCCCAGCATTTT | CASRPTGNVSNQPQHF
TRBJ1-1 | TRBV18 | . | . | TGTGCCAGCTCACTAGAGAGGGACACTGAAGCTTTCTTT | CASSLERDTEAFF
TRBJ2-3 | TRBV5-4 | . | . | TGTGCCAGCAGCTTGGGACTAACCTCCCACGGTACGCAGTATTTT | CASSLGLTSHGTQYF
TRBJ1-5 | TRBV19 | TRBD1 | . | TGTGCCAGTAGTATACTAACAGGGGGTCAGCCCCAGCATTTT | CASSILTGGQPQHF
TRBJ2-2 | TRBV6-4 | TRBD2 | . | TGTGCCAGCAGTGATCTAGCGGGTTACGGGGAGCTGTTTTTT | CASSDLAGYGELFF
TRBJ2-1 | TRBV7-2 | TRBD1 | few | TGTGCCAGCAGCTCTGACAGGGGATATGAGCAGTTCTTC | CASSSDRGYEQFF
TRBJ2-7 | TRBV7-2 | TRBD1 | few | TGTGCCAGCAGCTACGCTTCGGGACAGCACACCTACGAGCAGTACTTC | CASSYASGQHTYEQYF
TRBJ1-2 | TRBV19 | . | . | TGTGCCAGTAGTGCGGCATTCTTTGGCTATGGCTACACCTTC | CASSAAFFGYGYTF
TRBJ1-6 | TRBV28 | . | few | TGTGCCAGCAGTTTATCCCGGGTTAATTTCCCCCTCCACTTT | CASSLSRVNFPLHF
TRBJ2-6 | TRBV5-4 | . | . | TGTGCCAGCAGCCCGATGGGTCCGGGCTCTGGGGCCAACGTCCTGACTTTC | CASSPMGPGSGANVLTF
TRBJ2-7 | TRBV7-9 | TRBD2 | . | TGTGCCAGCAGCGTTCTTACCGGGACTAGCGGGAGGAAGAACTACGAGCAGTACTTC | CASSVLTGTSGRKNYEQYF
TRBJ1-4 | TRBV6-6 | . | . | TGTGCCAGCAGAGACTCGGGGGGGCCTGGTGAAAAACTGTTTTTT | CASRDSGGPGEKLFF
TRBJ2-5 | TRBV27 | . | . | TGTGCCAGCAGTTCCCTTGCGGAGGAGACCCAGTACTTC | CASSSLAEETQYF
TRBJ1-5 | TRBV30 | . | . | TGTGCCTGGAGCGGAGGGAACAATCAGCCCCAGCATTTT | CAWSGGNNQPQHF
TRBJ1-5 | TRBV19 | . | . | TGTGCCACCGCCTCGGGAATTTGGGCCAATCAGCCCCAGCATTTT | CATASGIWANQPQHF
TRBJ2-7 | TRBV27 | . | . | TGTGCCAGCAGTCCCTCCCCGACACCGTGGGAGCAGTACTTC | CASSPSPTPWEQYF
TRBJ1-1 | TRBV19 | TRBD1 | . | TGTGCCAGTAGCAACAGGGGCACTGAAGCTTTCTTT | CASSNRGTEAFF
TRBJ2-7 | TRBV5-6 | TRBD2 | . | TGTGCCAGCAGCTTGGGGGCTAGCGGAAATGCCTACGAGCAGTACTTC | CASSLGASGNAYEQYF
TRBJ1-1 | TRBV15 | TRBD1 | . | TGTGCCACCAGCAGAGGGGGGACAGGGGGAAATTTTAACACTGAAGCTTTCTTT | CATSRGGTGGNFNTEAFF
TRBJ2-1 | TRBV14 | . | . | TGTGCCAGCAGCCAAGATTGGCGGGGTTCCTACAATGAGCAGTTCTTC | CASSQDWRGSYNEQFF
TRBJ2-3 | TRBV7-2 | TRBD2 | . | TGTGCCAGCAGCTTAGCGGGCTTAGCGGGGGGCACAGATACGCAGTATTTT | CASSLAGLAGGTDTQYF
TRBJ2-7 | TRBV28 | TRBD1 | few | TGTGCCAGCAGAACCTCCGGGACAGGGATGGGGGAGCAGTACTTC | CASRTSGTGMGEQYF
TRBJ2-3 | TRBV29-1 | . | . | TGCAGCACCTGGGACACCACAGATACGCAGTATTTT | CSTWDTTDTQYF
TRBJ2-6 | TRBV6-5 | . | few | TGTGCCAGCAGTTACGGAGGGTCTGGGGCCAACGTCCTGACTTTC | CASSYGGSGANVLTF
TRBJ2-7 | TRBV5-6 | TRBD1 | once | TGTGCCAGCAGCTCCGGACAGGGGAACTACGAGCAGTACTTC | CASSSGQGNYEQYF
TRBJ1-5 | TRBV28 | . | . | TGTGCCAGCAGTTACACCGACCGGGGTTGGGATTTT | CASSYTDRGWDF
TRBJ1-4 | TRBV28 | . | . | TGTGCCAGCAGTTTAGAGAGTAATGAAAAACTGTTTTTT | CASSLESNEKLFF
TRBJ2-2 | TRBV14 | . | . | TGTGCCAGCAGCCAAGGGGGCCCGGGGCTGTTTTTT | CASSQGGPGLFF